Presented here are 14 T cell receptor beta chains from one specimen sequenced in a study of vaccination effects on CD4 cells after COVID-19. Assay: immunoSEQ multiplex PCR; the TCRdb copy retains only in-frame clones and omits some. Here the sample spans about 74,000 clones, around 77% being singletons. These receptors are not linked to any known antigen. Culture lasted about nine days before CD4+ T cell isolation. The sample in question was CD4+ T cells from PBMCs cultured without peptide, obtained before COVID-19 vaccination. The receptor source for this set is a human donor who received a COVID-19 vaccine.

The CDR3: CASGRDSRYGYTF. The CDR3, as DNA: TGTGCTAGTGGTCGCGACAGCCGGTATGGCTACACCTTC. This chain joins TRBV12-5 and TRBJ1-2; TRBD1 is a possible D gene (5 bases). V was trimmed by 5 bases and J by 5 bases, leaving 12 bases between them. The CDR3 spans 13 residues. The germline gives CDR1 LGHNT, CDR2 FRNRAP.

V usage is TRBV10-2 and J usage is TRBJ2-2; 9 positions agree with TRBD2. With 6 bases clipped from V and 4 bases from J, the junction kept 6 bases outside the gene matches. This CDR3 has 15 amino acids. CDR1 WSHSY and CDR2 SAAADI come from the germline V gene. The CDR3 DNA sequence: TGCGCCAGCAGCGAGCGGGGGGTCATCACCGGGGAGCTGTTTTTT. Translating it yields CASSERGVITGELFF.

The V gene is TRBV6-5, the J gene TRBJ2-1, with TRBD1 identical over 7 bases. The germline V gene has CDR1 MNHEY and CDR2 SVGAGI. V was clipped by 10 bases and J by 9 bases; unmatched bases: 18. This CDR3 spans 15 amino acids. CDR3 sequence (DNA): TGTGCCACGTTACCCAGACAGGGATCCTTTGGTGAGCAGTTCTTC. Translated, it gives CATLPRQGSFGEQFF.

The gene calls are TRBV30 and TRBJ1-4, with D possibly TRBD1 on 6 matching bases. The ends were cut back, 4 bases at V and 4 bases at J, with 16 bases in the middle. Germline V lookup: CDR1 GTSNPN, CDR2 SVGIG (reference sequence). This CDR3 has 15 residues. The CDR3 sequence: CAWTVQGLNNEKLFF. The DNA of the CDR3 is TGTGCCTGGACCGTACAGGGCTTGAATAATGAAAAACTGTTTTTT.

This rearrangement joins TRBV9 to TRBJ1-1; the match to TRBD1 covers 9 bases. CDR1 SGDLS and CDR2 YYNGEE come from the germline V gene. V lost 2 bases, J lost 4 bases, and 3 bases stayed unmatched. CDR3 length: 14 residues. CDR3 sequence (DNA): TGTGCCAGCAGCGTGACAGGGGGTGCCACTGAAGCTTTCTTT. This sequence encodes CASSVTGGATEAFF.

CDR3 sequence reads: CASSRDYGYTF. DNA of the CDR3: TGTGCCAGCAGCCGGGACTATGGCTACACCTTC. This chain joins TRBV9 and TRBJ1-2, with D uncertain. V was clipped by 4 bases and J by 3 bases, with 4 bases between them. In germline, CDR1 is SGDLS, CDR2 YYNGEE. CDR3 length: 11 amino acids.

This clone showed up just once. The chain employs TRBV27 and TRBJ1-1; no reliable D call. Deletions cut 5 bases from V and 0 bases from J, with 13 bases between. Germline V CDR1 and CDR2: MNHEY, SMNVEV (reference sequence). This CDR3 contains 15 residues. CDR3 sequence (DNA): TGTGCCAGCAGTCAATGGGCTCAGATGAACACTGAAGCTTTCTTT. Translation: CASSQWAQMNTEAFF.

The V call is TRBV4-1, the J call TRBJ2-3; 7 bases agree with TRBD2. Germline V CDR1 and CDR2: MGHRA, YSYEKL. This CDR3 spans 14 amino acids. The trim removed 3 bases at V and 6 bases at J, leaving 6 bases unmatched. CDR3 in amino acids: CASSQGAGSDTQYF. In nucleotides, the CDR3 is TGCGCCAGCAGCCAGGGAGCGGGGAGCGATACGCAGTATTTT.

This sequence joins TRBV30 and TRBJ2-3; possibly TRBD2 for D (6 bases). The V and J ends lost 3 bases and 0 bases respectively, with 16 bases between them. This CDR3 spans 16 amino acids. CDR1 GTSNPN and CDR2 SVGIG come from the germline V gene (reference sequence). The CDR3 sequence is CAWRTKGLSSTDTQYF. The CDR3 DNA is TGTGCCTGGAGGACCAAGGGACTTTCTAGCACAGATACGCAGTATTTT.

The V gene is TRBV2, the J gene TRBJ1-5; maybe TRBD1 (6 bases). The CDR3 spans 13 residues. V lost 6 bases and J 4 bases, leaving 10 bases between the germline ends. CDR1 SNHLY and CDR2 FYNNEI come from the germline V gene. CDR3 DNA sequence: TGTGCCAGCAGACTACAGGGTAATCAGCCCCAGCATTTT. It is translated as CASRLQGNQPQHF.

The chain has TRBV28 and TRBJ2-2; perhaps TRBD1 as D (6 bases). Trimming pared 8 bases from V and 4 bases from J, leaving 20 bases between. The CDR3 consists of 16 residues. The germline V gene has CDR1 MDHEN and CDR2 SYDVKM. Here the CDR3 DNA reads TGTGCCAGCTTCTCATCGCTGGGGGCGGGCACCGGGGAGCTGTTTTTT. The encoded protein is CASFSSLGAGTGELFF. Variable domain in full (rest from reference TRBV28 and TRBJ2-2): DVKVTQSSRYLVKRTGEKVFLECVQDMDHENMFWYRQDPGLGLRLIYFSYDVKMKEKGDIPEGYSVSREKKERFSLILESASTNQTSMYLCASFSSLGAGTGELFFGEGSRLTVL.

The V call is TRBV20-1, the J call TRBJ1-1, with D uncertain. CDR3 length equals 11 residues. Germline CDR1 reads DFQATT; CDR2 reads SNEGSKA (reference sequence). Deletions cut 6 bases from V and 1 base from J, with 6 bases between. CDR3 nucleotides: TGCAGTGCACCGGGGAACACTGAAGCTTTCTTT. This translates into CSAPGNTEAFF.

V gene TRBV24-1 combines with J gene TRBJ2-5, with D tentatively TRBD2 (6 bases). V lost 3 bases and J lost 1, with 11 bases in between. Germline CDR1 and CDR2: KGHDR and SFDVKD. CDR3 size: 15 residues. Here the CDR3 reads CATSDAGRVQETQYF. The CDR3 DNA follows: TGTGCCACCAGTGATGCGGGACGGGTCCAAGAGACCCAGTACTTC.

The chain couples TRBV18 to TRBJ2-7; possible D gene TRBD1, 6 bases. This CDR3 contains 13 residues. Germline values: CDR1 KGHSH, CDR2 LQKENI. V was pared by 2 bases and J by 3 bases, with 8 bases between. CDR3 coding DNA: TGTGCCAGCTCACCAGGGACATACTACGAGCAGTACGTC. Amino acid sequence: CASSPGTYYEQYV.